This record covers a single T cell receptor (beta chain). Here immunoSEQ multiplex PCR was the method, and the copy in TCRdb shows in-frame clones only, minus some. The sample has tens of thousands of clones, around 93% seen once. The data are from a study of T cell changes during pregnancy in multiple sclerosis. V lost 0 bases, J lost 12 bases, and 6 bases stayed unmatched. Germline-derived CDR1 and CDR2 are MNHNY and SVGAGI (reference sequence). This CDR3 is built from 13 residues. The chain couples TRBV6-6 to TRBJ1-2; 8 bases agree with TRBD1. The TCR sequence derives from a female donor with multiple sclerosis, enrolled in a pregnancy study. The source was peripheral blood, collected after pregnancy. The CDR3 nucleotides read TGTGCCAGCAGTTACTCTACAGGGGGTTGGAACACCTTC. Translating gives CASSYSTGGWNTF.